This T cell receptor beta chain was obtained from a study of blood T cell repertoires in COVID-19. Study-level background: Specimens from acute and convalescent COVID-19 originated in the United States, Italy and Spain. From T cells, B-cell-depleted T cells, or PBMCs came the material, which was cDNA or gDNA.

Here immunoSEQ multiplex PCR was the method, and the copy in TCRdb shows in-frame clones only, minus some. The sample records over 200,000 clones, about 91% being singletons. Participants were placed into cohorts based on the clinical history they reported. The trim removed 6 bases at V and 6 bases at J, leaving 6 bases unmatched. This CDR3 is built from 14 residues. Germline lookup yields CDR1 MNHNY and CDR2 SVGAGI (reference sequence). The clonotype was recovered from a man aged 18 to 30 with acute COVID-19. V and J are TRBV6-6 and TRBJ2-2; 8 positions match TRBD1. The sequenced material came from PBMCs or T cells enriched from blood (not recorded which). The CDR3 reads CASSDRGESGELFF. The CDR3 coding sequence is TGTGCCAGCAGCGACAGGGGAGAGTCCGGGGAGCTGTTTTTT.